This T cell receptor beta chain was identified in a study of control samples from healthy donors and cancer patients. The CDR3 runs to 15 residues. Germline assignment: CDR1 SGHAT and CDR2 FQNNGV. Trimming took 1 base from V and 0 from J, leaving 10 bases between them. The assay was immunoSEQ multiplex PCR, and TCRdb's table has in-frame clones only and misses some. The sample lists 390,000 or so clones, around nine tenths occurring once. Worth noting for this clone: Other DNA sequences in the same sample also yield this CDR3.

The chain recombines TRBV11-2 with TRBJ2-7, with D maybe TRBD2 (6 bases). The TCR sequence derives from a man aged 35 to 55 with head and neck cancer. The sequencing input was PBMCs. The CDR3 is CASSLASGPSYEQYF. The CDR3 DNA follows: TGTGCCAGCAGCTTAGCGAGCGGGCCCTCCTACGAGCAGTACTTC. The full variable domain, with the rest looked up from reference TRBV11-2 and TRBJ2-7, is EAGVAQSPRYKIIEKRQSVAFWCNPISGHATLYWYQQILGQGPKLLIQFQNNGVVDDSQLPKDRFSAERLKGVDSTLKIQPAKLEDSAVYLCASSLASGPSYEQYFGPGTRLTVT.